This note documents a single T cell receptor (beta chain) sequence. Its antigen is still unknown. The data were taken from a study of cytomegalovirus exposure and HLA in healthy donors. Healthy bone marrow donors formed the donor group. Findings and limits, study-wide: Later analysis reportedly placed an Asian-associated ancestry cluster below the roughly 680-donor mean in N-insertions. There were a few CMV-associated chains whose specificity for CMV antigens was confirmed in vitro. HLA allele associations emerged for roughly 17,000 TCR beta sequences in a later analysis, at 0.05 false discovery rate.

Trimming took off 6 bases at V and 1 base at J, with 7 bases between the two ends. The germline CDR1 and CDR2 sequences are MNHEY and SVGAGI. The length of the CDR3 is 12 residues. PCR used 60 Vbeta primers and 13 Jbeta primers. Clones were sequenced by immunoSEQ multiplex PCR, and TCRdb holds only the in-frame ones, with some missing. The sample has under 200,000 clones, 80% to 85% seen once. The sample consisted of PBMCs. The TCR originated in a human donor in good health. The chain links TRBV6-5 to TRBJ2-7; TRBD1 might be the D (6 bases). CDR3 sequence reads: CASRDRSYEQYF. The DNA for the CDR3 is TGTGCCAGCAGAGACAGGTCCTACGAGCAGTACTTC.